Here is one TCR beta chain with its context. These data come from a study of pediatric ulcerative colitis. Study overall: Six or seven patients showed pancolitis and two showed left-sided colitis.

Only in-frame clones appear in the TCRdb table, and some are missing; sequencing was by immunoSEQ multiplex PCR. Of 35,000 or so clones listed, 73% are singletons. One to two pinch biopsies were taken from the rectum during colonoscopy. V lost 6 bases and J lost 2; bases outside the gene matches: 3. CDR1 and CDR2 (germline): MDHEN, SYDVKM. The CDR3 extends over 14 amino acids. The receptor comes from a boy aged 10-17 years with moderate ulcerative colitis. V and J are TRBV28 and TRBJ2-3, with 9 bases aligning to TRBD1. The sequenced sample consisted of gut tissue. The CDR3 nucleotides read TGTGCCAGCAGGGACAGGGGCTTCACAGATACGCAGTATTTT. Translated: CASRDRGFTDTQYF.